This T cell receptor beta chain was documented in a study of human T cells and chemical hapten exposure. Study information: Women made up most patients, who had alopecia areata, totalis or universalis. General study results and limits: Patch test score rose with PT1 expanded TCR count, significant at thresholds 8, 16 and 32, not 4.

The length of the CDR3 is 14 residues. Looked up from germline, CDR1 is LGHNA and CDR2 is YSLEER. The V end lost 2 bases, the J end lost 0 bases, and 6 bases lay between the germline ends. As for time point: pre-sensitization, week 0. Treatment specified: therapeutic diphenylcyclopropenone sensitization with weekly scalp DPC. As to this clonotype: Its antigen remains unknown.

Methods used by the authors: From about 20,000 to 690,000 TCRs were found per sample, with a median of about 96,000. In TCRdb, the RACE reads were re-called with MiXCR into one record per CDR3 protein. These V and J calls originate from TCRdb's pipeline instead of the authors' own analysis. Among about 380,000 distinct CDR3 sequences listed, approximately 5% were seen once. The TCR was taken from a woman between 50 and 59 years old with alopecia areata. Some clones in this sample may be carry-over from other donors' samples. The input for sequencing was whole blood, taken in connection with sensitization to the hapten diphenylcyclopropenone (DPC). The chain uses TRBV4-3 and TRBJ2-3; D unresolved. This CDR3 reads CASSQSFSTDTQYF. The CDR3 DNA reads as TGCGCCAGCAGCCAATCATTTAGCACAGATACGCAGTATTTT.